This T cell receptor beta chain is from a study of early T cells in non-severe SARS-CoV-2 infection. Study in general: Bulk RNA from unsorted whole blood was sequenced; chains were unpaired. Study-level findings and limits: VDJdb matching favored anti-spike CD8 responses, missing private and CD4 specificities.

The protocol attached unique molecular identifiers to individual cDNA molecules. MiXCR, applied by TCRdb to the 5' RACE reads, yields one record per CDR3 protein. Altogether some 26,000 distinct CDR3 sequences are present, more than 4.5% being singletons, with the ten largest covering about 7%. Germline assignment: CDR1 SGHVS and CDR2 FQNEAQ. There are 12 residues in the CDR3. Losses at the gene ends were 4 bases for V and 6 bases for J; bases not matched to a gene: 1. Ten or more counts support this clonotype. What it binds is not known. The clonotype comes from an adult who was a healthcare worker with PCR-confirmed SARS-CoV-2 infection or an uninfected control (not recorded which). The sequencing sample was made of whole blood. J is TRBJ2-3 and V is TRBV7-8; 7 bases line up with TRBD1. CDR3 sequence: CASSSRGDTQYF. Here the CDR3 DNA reads TGTGCCAGCAGCTCCAGGGGGGATACGCAGTATTTT.